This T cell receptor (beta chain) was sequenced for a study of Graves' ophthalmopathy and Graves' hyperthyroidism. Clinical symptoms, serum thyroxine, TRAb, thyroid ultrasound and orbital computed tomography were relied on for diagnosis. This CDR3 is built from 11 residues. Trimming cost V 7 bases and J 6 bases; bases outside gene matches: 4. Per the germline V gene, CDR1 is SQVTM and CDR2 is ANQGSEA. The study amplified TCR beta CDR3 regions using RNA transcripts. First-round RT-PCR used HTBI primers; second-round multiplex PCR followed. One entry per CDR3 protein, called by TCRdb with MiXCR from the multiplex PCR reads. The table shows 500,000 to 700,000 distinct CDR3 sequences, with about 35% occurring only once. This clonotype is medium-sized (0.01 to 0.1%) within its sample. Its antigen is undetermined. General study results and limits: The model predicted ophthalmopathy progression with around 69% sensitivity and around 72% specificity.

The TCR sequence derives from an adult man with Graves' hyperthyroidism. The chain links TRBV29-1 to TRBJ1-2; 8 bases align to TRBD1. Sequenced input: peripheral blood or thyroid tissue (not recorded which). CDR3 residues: CSAGQGDGYTF. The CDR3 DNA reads TGCAGCGCAGGACAGGGCGATGGCTACACCTTC. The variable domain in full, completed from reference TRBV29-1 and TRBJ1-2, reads SAVISQKPSRDICQRGTSLTIQCQVDSQVTMMFWYRQQPGQSLTLIATANQGSEATYESGFVIDKFPISRPNLTFSTLTVSNMSPEDSSIYLCSAGQGDGYTFGSGTRLTVV.